The 14 T cell receptor beta chains below all came from one sample that was sequenced in a study of neurological immune-mediated disorders. TCRdb called the 5' RACE reads again in MiXCR, with one record for every CDR3 protein. Seen here are about 58,000 distinct CDR3 sequences, roughly 3.5% observed once, and the top ten hold approximately 7.1%. Sequencing input: PBMCs. Receptors were obtained from a woman between 55 and 75 years old with multiple sclerosis.

This clonotype was picked up many times. The chain links TRBV11-2 to TRBJ1-2; tentative D call: TRBD1 (6 bases). Trimming left V 1 base short and J 4 bases short, with 7 bases between. The germline CDR1 and CDR2 sequences are SGHAT and FQNNGV. The CDR3 extends over 13 amino acids. The CDR3: CASSLGTAYGYTF. CDR3 in DNA: TGTGCCAGCAGCTTAGGGACAGCCTATGGCTACACCTTC.

The sample holds many counts of this clonotype. The rearrangement joins TRBV7-3 to TRBJ1-2, with TRBD1 identical over 9 bases. V gave up 2 bases and J gave up 8 bases; unmatched junction bases: 9. This CDR3 comprises 15 residues. The germline CDR1 and CDR2 sequences are SGHTA and FQGTGA. The CDR3 DNA is TGTGCCAGCAGCTTATATAAGAGGACAGGGGCAGGCTACACCTTC. It codes for CASSLYKRTGAGYTF.

This clonotype was seen many times. The V and J genes are TRBV19 and TRBJ2-3; TRBD1 aligns across 9 bases. CDR1 is LNHDA and CDR2 is SQIVND in the germline V gene (reference sequence). J gave up 5 bases and V 8 bases, and 11 bases lay outside the gene matches. The length of the CDR3 is 15 residues. DNA of the CDR3: TGTGCCAGTGCCGCCCAACAGGGGGCAGGAGATACGCAGTATTTT. As protein: CASAAQQGAGDTQYF.

This clonotype was seen ten or more times. The chain uses TRBV20-1 and TRBJ2-3, with TRBD2 matching 13 bases. Trimming at V came to 6 bases and at J to 3 bases, leaving 9 bases not matched to a gene. CDR3 length: 16 residues. Germline loops: CDR1 DFQATT, CDR2 SNEGSKA (reference sequence). CDR3 residues: CSATFVGLAGTDTQYF. The CDR3 DNA sequence: TGCAGTGCCACTTTCGTGGGACTAGCGGGGACAGATACGCAGTATTTT.

In its sample, this clonotype was seen many times. The chain recombines TRBV18 with TRBJ2-7; D perhaps matches TRBD1 (5 bases). The V gene lost 3 bases and the J gene lost 2 bases, with 11 bases spanning the gap. Germline V gene lookup returns CDR1 KGHSH and CDR2 LQKENI. This CDR3 contains 14 residues. DNA for the CDR3: TGTGCCAGCTCACCCGGACATTTCCCCTACGAGCAGTACTTC. It is translated as CASSPGHFPYEQYF.

Note on this clonotype: A much larger clone lies a single base off, so this may be a read error. This chain connects TRBV4-2 to TRBJ2-2; TRBD1 or TRBD2 may be the D gene (5 bases each). The CDR3 runs 16 residues. Germline V CDR1 and CDR2: LGHNA, YNFKEQ. V was trimmed by 3 bases and J by 2 bases, leaving 13 bases between them. The CDR3 here is CASSQGKGTNTGELFF. The CDR3, as DNA: TGTGCCAGCAGCCAGGGGAAAGGGACCAACACCGGGGAGCTGTTTTTT.

This clonotype was recorded many times. The chain joins TRBV5-1 to TRBJ2-5; 8 positions match TRBD2. This CDR3 has 17 amino acids. The trim removed 0 bases at V and 4 bases at J, leaving 11 bases unmatched. Germline V gene data show CDR1 as SGHRS and CDR2 as YFSETQ. The CDR3 region has the DNA TGCGCCAGCAGCTTGGCCTCAAGAAGCGGGGGATCAGAGACCCAGTACTTC. Translation gives CASSLASRSGGSETQYF.

This clonotype was observed many times. The CDR3 DNA reads as TGTGCCATCAGTGCGGCGGGGGCTGTTGGTAACACTGAAGCTTTCTTT. Protein product: CAISAAGAVGNTEAFF. The chain recombines TRBV10-3 with TRBJ1-1; maybe TRBD1 (6 bases). This CDR3 comprises 16 residues. Trimming cost V 4 bases and J 2 bases, with 17 bases left between them. CDR1 is ENHRY and CDR2 is SYGVKD in the germline V gene.

The count of this clonotype is one. Given a much more abundant clone one base away, this may be a read error. This chain uses TRBV20-1 with TRBJ2-7; the D call may be TRBD1 or TRBD2 (5 bases each). This CDR3 is built from 14 residues. Germline V CDR1 and CDR2: DFQATT, SNEGSKA (reference sequence). Trimming removed 3 bases from V and 7 bases from J, with 19 bases in between. The DNA of the CDR3 is TGCAGTGCTAGGACGGGGACGGCCCCCCGGGAGCAGTACTTC. It codes for CSARTGTAPREQYF.

This clonotype was seen many times. The rearrangement uses TRBV10-3 and TRBJ2-7; 7 bases are a match to TRBD2. Trimming removed 8 bases from V and 5 bases from J; junction bases left unmatched: 6. The CDR3 runs 12 residues. Germline V lookup: CDR1 ENHRY, CDR2 SYGVKD. CDR3 DNA sequence: TGTGCCATCGGTGGGACTAACCACGAGCAGTACTTC. It codes for CAIGGTNHEQYF.

This clonotype was observed at least ten times. The chain couples TRBV28 to TRBJ1-2; 7 bases match TRBD1. The CDR3 sequence is 14 residues long. Trimming at V came to 10 bases and at J to 8 bases, leaving 16 bases not matched to a gene. Germline V gene lookup returns CDR1 MDHEN and CDR2 SYDVKM. The chain's CDR3 is CATSLSSGGRGYTF. CDR3 nucleotide sequence: TGTGCCACCTCTCTGTCCTCAGGGGGTCGGGGCTACACCTTC.

This clonotype has at least ten counts. This chain connects TRBV12-3 or TRBV12-4 to TRBJ2-1, with 9 bases that match TRBD1. The CDR3 length is 15 residues. Unmatched junction bases numbered 6, after V lost 5 bases and J lost 4 bases. The CDR3 sequence: CASSEDRGWYNEQFF. The CDR3 nucleotides read TGTGCCAGCAGTGAGGACAGGGGCTGGTACAATGAGCAGTTCTTC.

There are many counts of this clonotype. The V call is TRBV10-3, the J call TRBJ2-2; D is undetermined. Looked up from germline, CDR1 is ENHRY and CDR2 is SYGVKD. The CDR3 totals 14 residues. Deletions cut 8 bases from V and 4 bases from J, with 14 bases between. CDR3 bases: TGTGCCATCGCACCCAAGGGTTCCACCGGGGAGCTGTTTTTT. Amino acid sequence: CAIAPKGSTGELFF.

This clonotype appeared a few times. A much larger clone lies a single base off, so this may be a read error. The chain joins TRBV20-1 to TRBJ1-6; perhaps TRBD1 as D (5 bases). Germline V gives CDR1 DFQATT, CDR2 SNEGSKA (reference sequence). This CDR3 has 12 amino acids. The CDR3 DNA is TGCAGTGCTAGAGTTCGTAGGGGATCTCTCAACTTT. Amino acid sequence: CSARVRRGSLNF.